This TCR beta chain appears in the sequencing data of a study of cytotoxic CD8 clonotypes in ibrutinib-treated CLL. The assay was immunoSEQ multiplex PCR, and TCRdb's table has in-frame clones only and misses some. The sample holds 45,000 to 65,000 clones, 75% to 90% seen once. V lost 4 bases and J 4 bases, leaving 17 bases between the germline ends. Germline V gene data show CDR1 as SGHKS and CDR2 as YYEKEE (reference sequence). The CDR3 is 15 amino acids. Sequenced here: PBMCs, sampled after 24 months of ibrutinib treatment. The origin of this receptor is a human donor with chronic lymphocytic leukemia. The V gene is TRBV5-5, the J gene TRBJ1-2; D gene unclear. The CDR3 is CASSERKGSVYGYTF. The CDR3 DNA reads as TGTGCCAGCAGCGAAAGGAAGGGTTCAGTCTATGGCTACACCTTC.